This T cell receptor beta chain is from a study of blood T cell repertoires in COVID-19. Study-level information: The United States, Italy and Spain provided the acute and convalescent COVID-19 samples. PBMCs, B-cell-depleted T cells, or T cells provided the cDNA or gDNA that made up the material.

In the original processing: It was from reference gene primer amplification that nucleated cell counts were estimated. The data were produced by immunoSEQ multiplex PCR, yet TCRdb's version contains in-frame clones alone and is incomplete. D and trimming come from the DNA, and the V and J calls and clone size come from that table. This table holds 95,000 to 110,000 clones, around 90% found once. V shed 5 bases and J shed 1 base, with 14 bases lying between them. The CDR3 extends over 15 amino acids. The germline V gene has CDR1 PRHDT and CDR2 FYEKMQ (reference sequence). The sequencing sample was made of peripheral blood. The sequence came from a man aged 40-49 years with active or convalescent COVID-19. The V and J genes are TRBV13 and TRBJ1-1; D perhaps matches TRBD1 (6 bases). CDR3: CASSDPGVGNTEAFF. In nucleotides, the CDR3 is TGTGCCAGCAGCGACCCAGGGGTGGGGAACACTGAAGCTTTCTTT.